This T cell receptor beta chain originates from a study of preoperative IRX-2 immunotherapy in early breast cancer. As to treatment: preoperative locoregional IRX-2 cytokine immunotherapy. Patients received preoperative, locoregional IRX-2 cytokine immunotherapy in a phase Ib study. Germline trimming cut 0 bases from V and 4 bases from J; bases unmatched to any gene: 3. This CDR3 region has 15 residues. Germline loops: CDR1 SGHTA, CDR2 FQGNSA. Here immunoSEQ multiplex PCR was the method, and the copy in TCRdb shows in-frame clones only, minus some. Here the sample spans around 39,000 clones, less than 95% being singletons.

The sequenced sample was tumor tissue, obtained after IRX-2 immunotherapy. The clonotype originates from a human donor with breast cancer. This chain joins TRBV7-2 and TRBJ2-1; the match to TRBD2 covers 7 bases. The CDR3 is CASSLAGGWYNEQFF. CDR3 DNA: TGTGCCAGCAGCTTAGCGGGAGGGTGGTACAATGAGCAGTTCTTC.